This TCR beta chain was identified during a study of cytomegalovirus exposure and HLA in healthy donors. Turning to the study itself: A subsequent analysis stated that the 100 to 150 validation repertoires were run on the same platform as the approximately 700 first-cohort repertoires. Study-wide points: Among TCR beta chains, those listed as cytomegalovirus-associated numbered about 160. In vitro testing confirmed a few CMV-associated chains as specific for CMV antigens.

It was the approximately 120-subject validation cohort, separate from the approximately 620-subject first cohort, to which the donors belonged. Turning to this clone: The antigen remains unidentified.

The data were produced by immunoSEQ multiplex PCR, yet TCRdb's version contains in-frame clones alone and is incomplete. The sample holds more than 70,000 clones; about 94% are singletons and the top ten take roughly 1%. Germline V lookup: CDR1 MNHNY, CDR2 SVGAGI (reference sequence). The CDR3 has 15 residues. Germline trimming cut 6 bases from V and 5 bases from J; bases unmatched to any gene: 9. The receptor was isolated from a woman between 18 and 29 years old in good health and CMV-seronegative. The chain carries TRBV6-6 and TRBJ1-4, with 7 nucleotides matching TRBD1. The material sequenced was PBMCs. CDR3 nucleotide sequence: TGTGCCAGCAGCCCATCCGGGACAGACAATGAAAAACTGTTTTTT. Translation gives CASSPSGTDNEKLFF.